This TCR beta chain was obtained from a study of blood T cells in healthy people across ages. Trimming pared 3 bases from V and 3 bases from J, leaving 7 bases between. Germline lookup yields CDR1 SGHTA and CDR2 FQGNSA. The CDR3 totals 13 residues. The second PCR ran roughly 7 to 12 cycles with a sample-barcoded 5' primer and J-beta primers. MiXCR was run by TCRdb on the 5' RACE reads, yielding one entry per CDR3 protein. The profile shows around 790,000 distinct CDR3 sequences, around 45% of them singletons. Source material: blood. This chain uses TRBV7-2 with TRBJ2-3; D is perhaps TRBD1 (6 bases). The sequence was obtained from a man aged 55 to 70 in good health. The CDR3: CASSFDRTDTQYF. In DNA, the CDR3 is TGTGCCAGCAGCTTCGACAGGACAGATACGCAGTATTTT.